The TCR beta chain under discussion was sequenced for a study of control samples from healthy donors and cancer patients. Trimming pared 2 bases from V and 0 bases from J, leaving 9 bases between. Germline loops: CDR1 KGHSH, CDR2 LQKENI. The CDR3 has 15 amino acids. The data were produced by immunoSEQ multiplex PCR, yet TCRdb's version contains in-frame clones alone and is incomplete. Of over 100,000 clones listed, 88% are singletons. The clonotype was recovered from a man aged 50-60 years in good health. The chain recombines TRBV18 with TRBJ2-3; D is ambiguous. Sample: blood. CDR3 DNA: TGTGCCAGCTCACCAAGCACAACTAGCACAGATACGCAGTATTTT. Its translation: CASSPSTTSTDTQYF.